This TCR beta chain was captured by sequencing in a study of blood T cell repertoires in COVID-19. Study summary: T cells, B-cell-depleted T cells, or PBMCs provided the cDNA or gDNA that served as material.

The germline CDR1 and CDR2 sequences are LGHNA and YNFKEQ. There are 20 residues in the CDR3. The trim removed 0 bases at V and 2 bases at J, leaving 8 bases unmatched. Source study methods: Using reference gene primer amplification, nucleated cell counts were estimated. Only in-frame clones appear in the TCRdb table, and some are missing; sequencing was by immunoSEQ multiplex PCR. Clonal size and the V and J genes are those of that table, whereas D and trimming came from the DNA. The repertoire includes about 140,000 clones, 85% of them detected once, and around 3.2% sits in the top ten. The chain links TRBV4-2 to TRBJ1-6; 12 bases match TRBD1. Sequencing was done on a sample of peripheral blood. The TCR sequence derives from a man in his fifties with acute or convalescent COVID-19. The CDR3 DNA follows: TGTGCCAGCAGCCAAGAGAAGGGACAGGGGGCGTTCACCTATAATTCACCCCTCCACTTT. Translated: CASSQEKGQGAFTYNSPLHF.